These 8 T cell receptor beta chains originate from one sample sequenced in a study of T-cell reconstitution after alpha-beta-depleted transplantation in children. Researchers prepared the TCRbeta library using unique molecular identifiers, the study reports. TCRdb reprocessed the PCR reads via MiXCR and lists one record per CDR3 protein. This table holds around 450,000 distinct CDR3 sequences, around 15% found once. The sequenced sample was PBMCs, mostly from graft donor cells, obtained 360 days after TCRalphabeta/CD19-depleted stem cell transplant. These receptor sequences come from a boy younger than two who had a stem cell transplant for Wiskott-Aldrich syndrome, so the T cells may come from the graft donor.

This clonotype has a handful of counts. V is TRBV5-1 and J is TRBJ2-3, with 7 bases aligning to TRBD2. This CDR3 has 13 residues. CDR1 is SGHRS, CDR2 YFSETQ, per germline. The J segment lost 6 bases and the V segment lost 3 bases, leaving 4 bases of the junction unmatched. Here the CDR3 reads CASSYTTSDTQYF. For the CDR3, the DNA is TGCGCCAGCAGCTATACGACTAGCGATACGCAGTATTTT.

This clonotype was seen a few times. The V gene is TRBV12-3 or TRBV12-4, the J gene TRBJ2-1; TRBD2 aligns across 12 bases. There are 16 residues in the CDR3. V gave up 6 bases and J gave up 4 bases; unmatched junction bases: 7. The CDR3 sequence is CASRTSGRPQYNEQFF. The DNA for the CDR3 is TGTGCCAGCAGAACTAGCGGGAGGCCACAATACAATGAGCAGTTCTTC.

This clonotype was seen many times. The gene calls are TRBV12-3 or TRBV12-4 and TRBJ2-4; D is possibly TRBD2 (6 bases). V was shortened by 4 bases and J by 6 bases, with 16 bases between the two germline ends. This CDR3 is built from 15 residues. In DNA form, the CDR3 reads TGTGCCAGCAGTTCCAAAGTTGGGGGGACAAACATTCAGTACTTC. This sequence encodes CASSSKVGGTNIQYF.

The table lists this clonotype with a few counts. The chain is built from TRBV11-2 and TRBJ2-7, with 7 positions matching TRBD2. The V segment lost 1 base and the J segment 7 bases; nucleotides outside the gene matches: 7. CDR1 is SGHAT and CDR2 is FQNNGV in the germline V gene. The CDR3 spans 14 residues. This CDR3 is CASSLGRGSGEQYF. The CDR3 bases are TGTGCCAGCAGCTTAGGTCGCGGGAGCGGGGAGCAGTACTTC.

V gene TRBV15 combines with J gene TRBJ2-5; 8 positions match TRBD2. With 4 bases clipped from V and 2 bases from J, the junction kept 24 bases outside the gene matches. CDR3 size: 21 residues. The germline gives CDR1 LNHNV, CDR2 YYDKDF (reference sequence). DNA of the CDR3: TGTGCCACCAGCATAAACCTATCGGGTGGCGGGGGGCAAAGGAAACAAGAGACCCAGTACTTC. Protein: CATSINLSGGGGQRKQETQYF.

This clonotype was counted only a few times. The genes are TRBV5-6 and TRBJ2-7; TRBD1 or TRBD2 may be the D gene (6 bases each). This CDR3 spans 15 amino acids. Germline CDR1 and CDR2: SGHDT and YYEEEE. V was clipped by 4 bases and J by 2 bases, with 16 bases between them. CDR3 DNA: TGTGCCAGCAGCGGAGGGACAAGAGAGACCTACGAGCAGTACTTC. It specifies CASSGGTRETYEQYF.

The CDR3 region is CASLNRDRVNRDGYTF. In DNA, the CDR3 is TGTGCCAGCCTAAACCGGGACAGGGTGAATCGGGATGGCTACACCTTC. The chain couples TRBV12-3 or TRBV12-4 to TRBJ1-2; 9 positions agree with TRBD1. The CDR3 runs to 16 residues. V dropped 8 bases and J dropped 6; count of bases not matched to a gene: 16.

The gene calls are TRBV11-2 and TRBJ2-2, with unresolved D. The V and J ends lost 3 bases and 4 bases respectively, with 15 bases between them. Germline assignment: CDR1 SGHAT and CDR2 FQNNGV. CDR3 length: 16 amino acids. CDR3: CASSFPWKKGTGELFF. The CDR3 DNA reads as TGTGCCAGCAGCTTCCCCTGGAAGAAGGGCACCGGGGAGCTGTTTTTT. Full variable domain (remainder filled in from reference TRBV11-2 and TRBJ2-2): EAGVAQSPRYKIIEKRQSVAFWCNPISGHATLYWYQQILGQGPKLLIQFQNNGVVDDSQLPKDRFSAERLKGVDSTLKIQPAKLEDSAVYLCASSFPWKKGTGELFFGEGSRLTVL.